This passage covers 28 T cell receptor beta chains from one sample sequenced in a study of cytomegalovirus exposure and HLA in healthy donors. The PCR contained 60 Vbeta and 13 Jbeta primers. TCRdb's table, derived via immunoSEQ multiplex PCR, lists solely in-frame clones and lacks some. The sample carries 190,000 or so clones, 75% to 90% recorded once. The specimen sequenced was PBMCs. The receptors shown here come from a man over 45 in good health and CMV-seronegative.

The rearrangement joins TRBV5-1 to TRBJ2-2, with TRBD2 matching over 10 bases. This CDR3 is built from 14 residues. The germline V gene has CDR1 SGHRS and CDR2 YFSETQ. The junction had 0 bases not matched to a gene; V was cut back by 2 bases and J by 5 bases. For the CDR3, the DNA is TGCGCCAGCAGCTTTAGCGGGGGGACCGGGGAGCTGTTTTTT. Protein sequence: CASSFSGGTGELFF.

This chain uses TRBV5-1 with TRBJ1-4; TRBD1 agrees at 8 bases. V dropped 6 bases and J dropped 3; count of bases not matched to a gene: 4. This CDR3 contains 14 residues. Germline CDR1 is SGHRS and CDR2 is YFSETQ. As DNA, the CDR3 is TGCGCCAGCACCCTGGGACAGGCTAATGAAAAACTGTTTTTT. It translates to CASTLGQANEKLFF.

This clone appeared once. The gene calls are TRBV7-6 and TRBJ2-7; TRBD1 agrees at 7 bases. This CDR3 region has 14 residues. V shed 1 base and J 7 bases; nucleotides not matched to a gene: 7. Germline CDR1 is SGHVS and CDR2 is FNYEAQ. The CDR3 DNA follows: TGTGCCAGCAGCTTAGTACCCGCAGGGGGTGAGCAGTACTTC. Amino acids: CASSLVPAGGEQYF.

The chain joins TRBV28 to TRBJ2-6; a weak D match, TRBD2 (6 bases). This CDR3 region has 14 residues. Germline V CDR1 and CDR2: MDHEN, SYDVKM. With 4 bases removed from V and 2 bases from J, the gap between germline ends came to 6 bases. This chain's CDR3 is CASSWGAGANVLTF. CDR3 DNA: TGTGCCAGCAGTTGGGGGGCTGGGGCCAACGTCCTGACTTTC.

This sequence joins TRBV6-1 and TRBJ2-6; D gene ambiguous. Trimming shortened V by 6 bases and J by 0 bases, and 9 bases separated the two germline ends. Per the germline V gene, CDR1 is MNHNS and CDR2 is SASEGT. This CDR3 has 15 residues. The CDR3 sequence is CASRKQSSGANVLTF. Here the CDR3 DNA reads TGTGCCAGCAGGAAACAGAGCTCTGGGGCCAACGTCCTGACTTTC.

The V gene is TRBV10-3, the J gene TRBJ1-6; 9 bases match TRBD1. J was trimmed by 7 bases and V by 9 bases; bases with no gene match: 4. There are 13 residues in the CDR3. The germline gives CDR1 ENHRY, CDR2 SYGVKD. The CDR3 reads CAIRTGENSPLHF. The DNA for the CDR3 is TGTGCCATTCGGACAGGGGAGAATTCACCCCTCCACTTT.

The V call is TRBV11-2, the J call TRBJ2-7; 7 bases map to TRBD2. CDR1 and CDR2 from the germline V gene are SGHAT and FQNNGV. This CDR3 has 17 residues. V gave up 4 bases and J gave up 0 bases; unmatched junction bases: 12. The CDR3 sequence is CASSSTIKRGSSYEQYF. Written as DNA, the CDR3 is TGTGCCAGCAGCTCTACGATAAAGCGGGGAAGCTCCTACGAGCAGTACTTC.

For this clone: An end of the junction does not agree with germline; a read error may underlie this. The chain is built from TRBV6-5 and TRBJ2-2, with TRBD1 as a possible D gene (6 bases). The CDR3 has 14 amino acids. Looked up from germline, CDR1 is MNHEY and CDR2 is SVGAGI. The CDR3 here is CASTQGTNTEELFF. The CDR3 bases are TGTGCCAGCACCCAGGGGACGAACACCGAGGAGCTGTTTTTT.

The rearrangement uses TRBV11-1 and TRBJ2-3; D is unclear. The V gene's germline CDR1 is SGHAT and CDR2 FQDESV (reference sequence). Between the trimmed V and J ends, which lost 5 bases and 5 bases, there was a span of 11 bases. The CDR3 has 13 amino acids. The CDR3 DNA follows: TGTGCCAGCAGCCGATATCAACAAGATACGCAGTATTTT. Its translation is CASSRYQQDTQYF. The full variable domain, its missing parts supplied by reference TRBV11-1 and TRBJ2-3, is EAEVAQSPRYKITEKSQAVAFWCDPISGHATLYWYRQILGQGPELLVQFQDESVVDDSQLPKDRFSAERLKGVDSTLKIQPAELGDSAMYLCASSRYQQDTQYFGPGTRLTVL.

The rearrangement joins TRBV4-1 to TRBJ1-1, with D maybe TRBD1 (6 bases). Trimming pared 6 bases from V and 11 bases from J, leaving 28 bases between. Per germline, CDR1 MGHRA and CDR2 YSYEKL. The CDR3 consists of 16 residues. The DNA of the CDR3 is TGCGCCAGCAGTCGTGGAGGGGTCGAAAGGGGGGGTGAGGCTTTCTTT. Its translation: CASSRGGVERGGEAFF.

CDR3 in DNA: TGTGCCAGCAGCTTAGCAGGCGGGGATACGCAGTATTTT. Translating gives CASSLAGGDTQYF. The chain links TRBV11-3 to TRBJ2-3, with D possibly being TRBD2 (5 bases). The CDR3 loop spans 13 amino acids. V gave up 1 base and J gave up 6 bases, with 8 bases separating them. Germline-derived CDR1 and CDR2 are SGHNT and YENEEA.

This clone has more than one count but fewer than ten. The chain recombines TRBV6-5 with TRBJ1-1; D is perhaps TRBD1 (5 bases). V was pared by 5 bases and J by 7 bases, with 8 bases between. CDR1 MNHEY and CDR2 SVGAGI come from the germline V gene. The CDR3 has 11 amino acids. CDR3: CASSRGNEAFF. Written as DNA, the CDR3 is TGTGCCAGCAGTCGGGGGAATGAAGCTTTCTTT.

This rearrangement joins TRBV18 to TRBJ1-6; maybe TRBD1 (5 bases). Trimming removed 4 bases at V and 6 bases at J, with 19 bases between. Germline lookup yields CDR1 KGHSH and CDR2 LQKENI. The CDR3 covers 17 residues. The CDR3, as DNA: TGTGCCAGCTCACAAACACGGTCAGGGCAAAGTAATTCACCCCTCCACTTT. As protein: CASSQTRSGQSNSPLHF.

The genes are TRBV18 and TRBJ1-1, with D hard to call. The CDR3 sequence is 15 residues long. Germline loops: CDR1 KGHSH, CDR2 LQKENI. V lost 4 bases, J lost 5 bases, and 17 bases lay in between. The DNA for the CDR3 is TGTGCCAGCTCACTCGGGCCTGCCTCGGGAACTGAAGCTTTCTTT. It specifies CASSLGPASGTEAFF.

The chain uses TRBV28 and TRBJ2-7, with TRBD1 identical over 10 bases. The germline gives CDR1 MDHEN, CDR2 SYDVKM. Losses at the gene ends were 8 bases for V and 5 bases for J; bases not matched to a gene: 6. CDR3 length equals 13 residues. CDR3 in amino acids: CASRGQGIHEQYF. In DNA form, the CDR3 reads TGTGCCAGCCGGGGACAGGGGATCCACGAGCAGTACTTC.

This clone appeared once. J is TRBJ1-2 and V is TRBV19; 9 bases are shared with TRBD1. V shed 3 bases and J 2 bases; nucleotides not matched to a gene: 7. Per germline, CDR1 LNHDA and CDR2 SQIVND (reference sequence). The CDR3 has 16 amino acids. This CDR3 is CASSIKLGQGNYGYTF. DNA of the CDR3: TGTGCCAGTAGTATTAAATTGGGACAGGGAAACTATGGCTACACCTTC. Using reference TRBV19 and TRBJ1-2 for the parts outside the CDR3, the full variable domain is DGGITQSPKYLFRKEGQNVTLSCEQNLNHDAMYWYRQDPGQGLRLIYYSQIVNDFQKGDIAEGYSVSREKKESFPLTVTSAQKNPTAFYLCASSIKLGQGNYGYTFGSGTRLTVV.

This sequence joins TRBV5-8 and TRBJ2-7, with D uncertain. CDR1 is SGHTS, CDR2 YDEGEE, per germline. The V end lost 0 bases, the J end lost 5 bases, and 9 bases lay between the germline ends. The CDR3 is made up of 13 amino acids. The DNA of the CDR3 is TGTGCCAGCAGCTTGGTGTCATCCCACGAGCAGTACTTC. It yields the protein CASSLVSSHEQYF.

The DNA for the CDR3 is TGTGCCAGCAGTACTGGGACTAGCGGGGGGGTTTACAATGAGCAGTTCTTC. Amino acid sequence: CASSTGTSGGVYNEQFF. The chain combines TRBV11-3 with TRBJ2-1, with 16 bases identical to TRBD2. Germline CDR1 and CDR2: SGHNT and YENEEA. This CDR3 is built from 17 residues. J gave up 4 bases and V 6 bases, and 6 bases lay outside the gene matches.

V gene TRBV7-2 combines with J gene TRBJ2-1; a possible D gene is TRBD2 (6 bases). The CDR3 extends over 15 amino acids. Germline lookup yields CDR1 SGHTA and CDR2 FQGNSA. V was clipped by 1 base and J by 9 bases, with 16 bases between them. Written as DNA, the CDR3 is TGTGCCAGCAGCTTAGGTGCGGGGCAGAGGGGTGAGCAGTTCTTC. Its translation: CASSLGAGQRGEQFF.

V gene TRBV5-8 combines with J gene TRBJ2-1, with 8 bases fitting TRBD2. This CDR3 is 14 amino acids long. Germline assignment: CDR1 SGHTS and CDR2 YDEGEE. Germline trimming cut 4 bases from V and 7 bases from J; bases unmatched to any gene: 7. The CDR3 coding sequence is TGTGCCAGCAGCGCCCCAGCGGGGGCTAATGAGCAGTTCTTC. Its translation: CASSAPAGANEQFF.

This clone has only a few counts. This sequence joins TRBV10-1 and TRBJ1-1; 8 nucleotides align to TRBD1. V gave up 0 bases and J gave up 5 bases; unmatched junction bases: 11. CDR1 WNHNN and CDR2 SYGVQD come from the germline V gene (reference sequence). This CDR3 is 17 amino acids long. This CDR3 reads CASSESQPRTGRTEAFF. The CDR3 coding sequence is TGCGCCAGCAGTGAGTCGCAGCCCCGGACAGGGCGAACTGAAGCTTTCTTT.

V is TRBV5-1 and J is TRBJ2-5; 9 nucleotides align to TRBD2. Germline loops: CDR1 SGHRS, CDR2 YFSETQ. The CDR3 sequence is 16 residues long. Trimming removed 2 bases from V and 2 bases from J; junction bases left unmatched: 7. In DNA, the CDR3 is TGCGCCAGCAGCTTTAACGTAGCGGGAGCTCAAGAGACCCAGTACTTC. Protein product: CASSFNVAGAQETQYF.

The gene calls are TRBV5-8 and TRBJ2-7, with D perhaps matching TRBD1 (6 bases). Trimming stripped 7 bases from V and 2 bases from J, with 10 bases between. The CDR3 spans 12 residues. Per the germline V gene, CDR1 is SGHTS and CDR2 is YDEGEE. CDR3 amino acids: CASGKGAYEQYF. DNA of the CDR3: TGTGCCAGCGGGAAGGGGGCCTACGAGCAGTACTTC. The full variable domain, completed using reference TRBV5-8 and TRBJ2-7, is EAGVTQSPTHLIKTRGQQATLRCSPISGHTSVYWYQQALGLGLQFLLWYDEGEERNRGNFPPRFSGRQFPNYSSELNVNALELEDSALYLCASGKGAYEQYFGPGTRLTVT.

This CDR3 is CASSGSAGSPLHF. CDR3 sequence (DNA): TGTGCCAGCAGTGGCAGCGCTGGATCACCCCTCCACTTT. The V gene is TRBV25-1, the J gene TRBJ1-6; D unresolved. V was pared by 4 bases and J by 10 bases, with 11 bases between. Germline CDR1 is MGHDK and CDR2 is SYGVNS. There are 13 residues in the CDR3.

This chain connects TRBV5-1 to TRBJ2-7; 11 bases are shared with TRBD2. V lost 4 bases and J lost 3; bases outside the gene matches: 6. CDR3 length equals 15 residues. In germline, CDR1 is SGHRS, CDR2 YFSETQ. The chain's CDR3 is CASSPAGTSGYEQYF. CDR3 nucleotide sequence: TGCGCCAGCAGCCCTGCCGGGACTAGCGGCTACGAGCAGTACTTC.

The rearrangement links TRBV11-3 to TRBJ2-3, with 7 bases matching TRBD2. The J segment lost 1 base and the V segment lost 4 bases, leaving 8 bases of the junction unmatched. The CDR3 extends over 16 amino acids. Per the germline V gene, CDR1 is SGHNT and CDR2 is YENEEA. The CDR3, as DNA: TGTGCCAGCAGCTCAACCGGGGGACTACGCACAGATACGCAGTATTTT. It specifies CASSSTGGLRTDTQYF. Based on the CDR3 plus reference TRBV11-3 and TRBJ2-3, the full variable domain is EAGVVQSPRYKIIEKKQPVAFWCNPISGHNTLYWYLQNLGQGPELLIRYENEEAVDDSQLPKDRFSAERLKGVDSTLKIQPAELGDSAVYLCASSSTGGLRTDTQYFGPGTRLTVL.

The chain carries TRBV28 and TRBJ1-1, with TRBD1 matching 10 bases. The CDR3 is 18 amino acids. V shed 6 bases, J shed 5 bases, and the junction held 18 bases outside the gene matches. Germline CDR1 is MDHEN and CDR2 is SYDVKM. CDR3 region: CASRLSGTGAPGGTEAFF. CDR3 nucleotide sequence: TGTGCCAGCAGGCTATCCGGGACAGGGGCACCGGGGGGGACTGAAGCTTTCTTT.

The CDR3 loop reads CASSTRRGGAHSNQPQHF. For the CDR3, the DNA is TGTGCCAGTAGTACTCGACGAGGGGGGGCCCATAGCAATCAGCCCCAGCATTTT. This sequence joins TRBV19 and TRBJ1-5; maybe TRBD1 (6 bases). Germline values: CDR1 LNHDA, CDR2 SQIVND (reference sequence). Trimming removed 4 bases at V and 0 bases at J, with 19 bases between. The CDR3 extends over 18 amino acids.